This TCR beta chain was recorded in a study of T cells in Graves' hyperthyroidism and ophthalmopathy (dated by TCRdb to the late 2010s). About the full investigation: Peripheral blood was sampled at the time of initial diagnosis, prior to any treatment. A discovery cohort of about a hundred patients, approximately 44 with Graves' ophthalmopathy and 57 with stable Graves' hyperthyroidism, was used to find distinguishing TCR V-J signatures. Prospective prediction of ophthalmopathy was tested in an independent validation cohort of 18 hyperthyroidism patients and some 17 patients who later progressed to ophthalmopathy. The 100 or so discovery patients were divided at random into training and test sets in a 7:3 ratio. In addition, the study compared T-cell repertoires in thyroid tissue and in blood from five or six Graves' hyperthyroidism patients. Once sampling was done, hyperthyroidism patients were given methimazole at a starting dose of 30 mg daily, whereas ophthalmopathy patients were given high-dose intravenous methylprednisolone. The paper reports TCR Vbeta CDR3 sequencing of some 140 peripheral blood samples: some 44 ophthalmopathy, under 85 hyperthyroidism and 17 progressor patients.

Stable Graves' hyperthyroidism was defined as the absence of progression to ophthalmopathy over 18 months of follow-up. Hyperthyroidism patients were newly diagnosed, had a disease duration of under 2 months, and were aged 18 to 65 years. Patients with uncontrolled infections, other autoimmune diseases, pregnancy or lactation were excluded. Diagnoses were established on the basis of clinical symptoms, serum thyroxine and TRAb, thyroid ultrasound, and orbital computed tomography. PBMCs were isolated from around 10 ml of fresh peripheral blood by Ficoll-Paque density gradient centrifugation. Total RNA was extracted with Trizol reagent, and quality was checked on an Agilent 2100 Bioanalyzer. The CDR3 contains 12 residues, cysteine and phenylalanine counted. Of all the DNA, just the CDR3 is kept, 36 bases in frame from base 1. Based on the germline V gene, the CDR1 and CDR2 sequences are ENHRY and SYGVKD. V is pared back by 10 bases and J by 1 base, with 10 bases lying between the germline termini.

TCR beta CDR3 regions were amplified from RNA transcripts. The TCR CDR3 was subjected to a first round of RT-PCR using the HTBI primer set and the Qiagen OneStep RT-PCR kit. The libraries were constructed in a second round of multiplex PCR and then size-selected and purified. Libraries were sequenced paired-end with 100 bp reads on an Illumina HiSeq2000. For the original study's pipeline: Raw data were processed with SOAPnuke, discarding reads with adapters, uncalled bases, mean Phred below 15, or no exact constant-primer or identifier match. COPE v1.2.5 was used to merge high-quality paired reads, and clonotypes were defined as unique nucleotide sequences. MiTCR v1.1 was used to align the clonotypes against IMGT TRBV, TRBD and TRBJ reference segments. Analysis was restricted to V-J combinations with a frequency above 0.0001, which covered roughly 99% of repertoires. A TCS score was defined as the ratio of F50 (clonal expansion) to E x V (chaos), with BLOSUM62-based TCRdist applied between CDR3 peptides within each V-J. Welch's t-statistics and random forest reduced roughly 500 V-J features to around 14, which were used in a naive Bayes classifier (R e1071). TCRdb reworked the public reads: Q25 trimming with fastp, MiXCR clone assembly, productive beta chains retained. Each record represents a unique CDR3 protein, reported with the most common genes and DNA among its rows. None of the V and J calls come from the authors' own analysis; TCRdb made them. The sample profile shows some 510,000 distinct CDR3 sequences; around 21% of them were found once. The ten largest clones represent approximately 26% of the sample.

What the authors observed across the whole study: A 13 V-J signature model separated ophthalmopathy from stable hyperthyroidism, with approximately 87% sensitivity and around 84% specificity in cross-validation and 80%/75% in testing. Most expanded thyroid clonotypes (frequency above 0.001) were also detected in blood, suggesting blood repertoires may reflect thyroid immune responses. In validation, the model predicted progression to ophthalmopathy with approximately 69% sensitivity and less than 80% specificity, a median of roughly seven months before onset. No statistical method was used to set the sample size in advance, and investigators knew the group allocation.

Comment on this clonotype: There is no known antigen for this receptor. Nothing much larger sits one base from this clone, and base qualities are not available.

The sequence was collected from a man between 18 and 29 years old with Graves' hyperthyroidism. The sequence is built from TRBV10-3 and TRBJ2-5, with the D segment identity uncertain. The sample taken for sequencing was blood. This receptor has the CDR3 CATGGAQETQYF. The DNA sequence reads TGTGCCACCGGTGGCGCCCAAGAGACCCAGTACTTC.